The T cell receptor beta chain described here comes from a study of blood T cell repertoires in COVID-19. Study details: The origin of the acute and convalescent COVID-19 samples was the United States, Italy and Spain. The analysed material was cDNA or gDNA that came from T cells, B-cell-depleted T cells, or PBMCs.

The length of the CDR3 is 14 residues. V dropped 3 bases and J dropped 3 bases, with 13 bases sitting between them. CDR1 and CDR2 from the germline V gene are SGDLS and YYNGEE. Original data processing: Amplification from reference gene primers served as the basis for estimated nucleated cell counts. Produced via immunoSEQ multiplex PCR; TCRdb's table is partial and in-frame only. Clonal size and the V and J genes are those of that table, whereas D and trimming came from the DNA. The sample carries about 200,000 clones, roughly 81% recorded once. The TCR originated in an elderly woman with acute or convalescent COVID-19. V and J are TRBV9 and TRBJ2-7; D might be TRBD2 (5 bases). Input material: peripheral blood. CDR3 amino acids: CASSAGLLYYEQYF. The CDR3 DNA reads TGTGCCAGCAGCGCCGGACTTCTTTACTACGAGCAGTACTTC.